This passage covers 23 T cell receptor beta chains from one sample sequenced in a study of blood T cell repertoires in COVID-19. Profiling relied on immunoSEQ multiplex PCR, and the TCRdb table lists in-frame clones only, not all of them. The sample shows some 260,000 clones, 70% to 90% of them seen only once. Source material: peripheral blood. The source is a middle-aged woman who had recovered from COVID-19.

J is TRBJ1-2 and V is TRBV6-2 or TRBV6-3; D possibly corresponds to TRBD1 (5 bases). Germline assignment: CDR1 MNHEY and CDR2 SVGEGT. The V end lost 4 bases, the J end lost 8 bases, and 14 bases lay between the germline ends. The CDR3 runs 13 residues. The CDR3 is CASSFGSPGGYTF. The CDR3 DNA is TGTGCCAGCAGTTTTGGCAGTCCAGGGGGCTACACCTTC.

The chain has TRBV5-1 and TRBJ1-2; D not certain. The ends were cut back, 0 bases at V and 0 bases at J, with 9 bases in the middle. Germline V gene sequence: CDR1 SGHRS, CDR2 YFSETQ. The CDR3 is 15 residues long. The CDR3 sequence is CASSLGLTANYGYTF. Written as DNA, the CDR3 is TGCGCCAGCAGCTTGGGGCTCACAGCTAACTATGGCTACACCTTC.

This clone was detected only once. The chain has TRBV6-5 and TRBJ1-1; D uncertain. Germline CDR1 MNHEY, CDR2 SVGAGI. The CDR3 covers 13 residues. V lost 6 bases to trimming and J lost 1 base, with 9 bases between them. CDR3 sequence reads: CASRGPKNTEAFF. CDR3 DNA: TGTGCCAGCAGGGGCCCCAAGAACACTGAAGCTTTCTTT.

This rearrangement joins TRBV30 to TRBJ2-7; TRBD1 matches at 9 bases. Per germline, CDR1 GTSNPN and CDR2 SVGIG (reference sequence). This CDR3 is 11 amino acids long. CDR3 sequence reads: CAWRPRTGERV. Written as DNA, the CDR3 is TGTGCCTGGAGACCGAGGACAGGGGAACGCGTC.

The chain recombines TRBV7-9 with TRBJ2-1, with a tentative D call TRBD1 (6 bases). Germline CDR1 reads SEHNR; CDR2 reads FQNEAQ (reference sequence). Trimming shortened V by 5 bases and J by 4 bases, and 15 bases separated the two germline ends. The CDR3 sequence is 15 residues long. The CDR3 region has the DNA TGTGCCAGCAGCCCAACAGGGAAGGGTTACAATGAGCAGTTCTTC. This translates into CASSPTGKGYNEQFF. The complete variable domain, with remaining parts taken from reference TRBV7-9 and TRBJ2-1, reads DTGVSQNPRHKITKRGQNVTFRCDPISEHNRLYWYRQTLGQGPEFLTYFQNEAQLEKSRLLSDRFSAERPKGSFSTLEIQRTEQGDSAMYLCASSPTGKGYNEQFFGPGTRLTVL.

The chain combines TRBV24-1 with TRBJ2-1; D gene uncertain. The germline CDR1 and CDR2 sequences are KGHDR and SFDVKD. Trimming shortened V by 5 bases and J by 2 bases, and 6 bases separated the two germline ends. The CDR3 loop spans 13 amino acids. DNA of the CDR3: TGTGCCACCAGTGCCTTCCCCTACAATGAGCAGTTCTTC. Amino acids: CATSAFPYNEQFF.

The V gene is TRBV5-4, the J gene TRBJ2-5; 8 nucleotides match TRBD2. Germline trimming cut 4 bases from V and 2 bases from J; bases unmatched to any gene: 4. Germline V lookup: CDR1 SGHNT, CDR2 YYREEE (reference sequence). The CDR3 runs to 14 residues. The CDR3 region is CASSRSGGQETQYF. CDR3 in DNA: TGTGCCAGCAGCCGGTCGGGAGGGCAAGAGACCCAGTACTTC.

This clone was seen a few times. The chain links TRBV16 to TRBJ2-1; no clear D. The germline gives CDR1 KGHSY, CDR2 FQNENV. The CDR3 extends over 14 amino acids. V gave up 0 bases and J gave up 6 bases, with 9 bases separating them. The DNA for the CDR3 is TGTGCCAGCAGCCAATCTCGACACCCCAATGAGCAGTTCTTC. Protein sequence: CASSQSRHPNEQFF.

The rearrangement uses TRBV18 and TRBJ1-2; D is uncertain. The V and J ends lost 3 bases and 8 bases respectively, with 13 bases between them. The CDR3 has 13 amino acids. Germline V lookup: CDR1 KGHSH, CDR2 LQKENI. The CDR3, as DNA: TGTGCCAGCTCACCGCGGGTGCTGGAGGGCTACACCTTC. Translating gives CASSPRVLEGYTF. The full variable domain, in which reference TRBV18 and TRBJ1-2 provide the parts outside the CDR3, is NAGVMQNPRHLVRRRGQEARLRCSPMKGHSHVYWYRQLPEEGLKFMVYLQKENIIDESGMPKERFSAEFPKEGPSILRIQQVVRGDSAAYFCASSPRVLEGYTFGSGTRLTVV.

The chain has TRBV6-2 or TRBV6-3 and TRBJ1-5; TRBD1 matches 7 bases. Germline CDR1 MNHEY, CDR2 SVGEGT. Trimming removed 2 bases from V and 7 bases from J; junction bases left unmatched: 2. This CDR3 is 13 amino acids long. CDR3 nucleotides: TGTGCCAGCAGTTACCAGGGGGGCCAGCCCCAGCATTTT. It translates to CASSYQGGQPQHF.

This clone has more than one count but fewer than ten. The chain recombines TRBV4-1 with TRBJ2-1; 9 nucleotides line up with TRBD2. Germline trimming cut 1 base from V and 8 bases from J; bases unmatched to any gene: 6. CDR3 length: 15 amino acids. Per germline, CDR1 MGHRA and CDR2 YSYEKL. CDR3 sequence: CASSQGASGMDEQFF. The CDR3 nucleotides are TGCGCCAGCAGCCAAGGGGCTAGCGGGATGGATGAGCAGTTCTTC.

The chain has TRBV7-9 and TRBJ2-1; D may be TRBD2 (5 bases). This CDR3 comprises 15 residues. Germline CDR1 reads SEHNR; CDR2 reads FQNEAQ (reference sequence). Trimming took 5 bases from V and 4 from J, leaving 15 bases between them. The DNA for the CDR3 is TGTGCCAGCAGCCACCGGGGTGGCGGATACAATGAGCAGTTCTTC. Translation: CASSHRGGGYNEQFF.

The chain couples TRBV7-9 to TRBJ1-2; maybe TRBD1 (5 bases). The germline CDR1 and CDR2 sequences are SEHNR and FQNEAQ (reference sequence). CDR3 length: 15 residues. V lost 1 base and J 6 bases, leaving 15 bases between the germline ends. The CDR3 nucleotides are TGTGCCAGCAGCTTAGGGCCAGGGCGGGGGAATGGCTACACCTTC. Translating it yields CASSLGPGRGNGYTF.

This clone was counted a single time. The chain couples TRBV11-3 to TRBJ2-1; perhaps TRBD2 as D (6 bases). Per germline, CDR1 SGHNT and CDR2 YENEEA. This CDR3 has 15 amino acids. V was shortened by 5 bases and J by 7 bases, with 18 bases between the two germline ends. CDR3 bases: TGTGCCAGCAGCGCGGGACTCCCACCCCGAAATGAGCAGTTCTTC. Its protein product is CASSAGLPPRNEQFF. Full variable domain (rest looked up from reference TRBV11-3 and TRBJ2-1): EAGVVQSPRYKIIEKKQPVAFWCNPISGHNTLYWYLQNLGQGPELLIRYENEEAVDDSQLPKDRFSAERLKGVDSTLKIQPAELGDSAVYLCASSAGLPPRNEQFFGPGTRLTVL.

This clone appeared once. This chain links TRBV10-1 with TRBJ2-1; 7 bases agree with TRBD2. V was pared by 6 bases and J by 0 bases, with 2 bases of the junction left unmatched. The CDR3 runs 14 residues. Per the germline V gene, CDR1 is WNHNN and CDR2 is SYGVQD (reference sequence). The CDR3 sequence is CASSPSGSYNEQFF. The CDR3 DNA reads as TGCGCCAGCAGCCCTAGCGGCTCCTACAATGAGCAGTTCTTC.

The CDR3, as DNA: TGCGCCAGCAGAGGGGACAGGGGGCCCAACACTGAAGCTTTCTTT. It encodes CASRGDRGPNTEAFF. The V and J genes are TRBV4-1 and TRBJ1-1, with 12 positions matching TRBD1. The germline gives CDR1 MGHRA, CDR2 YSYEKL. Germline trimming cut 6 bases from V and 2 bases from J; bases unmatched to any gene: 4. This CDR3 has 15 residues.

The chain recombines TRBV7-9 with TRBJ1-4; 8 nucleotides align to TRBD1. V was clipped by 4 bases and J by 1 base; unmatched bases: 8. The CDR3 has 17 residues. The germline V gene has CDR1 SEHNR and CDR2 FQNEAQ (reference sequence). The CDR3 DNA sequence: TGTGCCAGCAGCTCGCGGGACAGGCCGATAACTAATGAAAAACTGTTTTTT. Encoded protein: CASSSRDRPITNEKLFF. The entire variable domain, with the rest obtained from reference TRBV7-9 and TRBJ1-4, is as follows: DTGVSQNPRHKITKRGQNVTFRCDPISEHNRLYWYRQTLGQGPEFLTYFQNEAQLEKSRLLSDRFSAERPKGSFSTLEIQRTEQGDSAMYLCASSSRDRPITNEKLFFGSGTQLSVL.

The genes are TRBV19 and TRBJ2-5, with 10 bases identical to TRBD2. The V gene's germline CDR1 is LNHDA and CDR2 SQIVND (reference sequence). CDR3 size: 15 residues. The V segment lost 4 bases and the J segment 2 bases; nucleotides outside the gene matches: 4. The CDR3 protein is CASSRTSGRQETQYF. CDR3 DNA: TGTGCCAGTAGTAGGACTAGCGGTAGACAAGAGACCCAGTACTTC.

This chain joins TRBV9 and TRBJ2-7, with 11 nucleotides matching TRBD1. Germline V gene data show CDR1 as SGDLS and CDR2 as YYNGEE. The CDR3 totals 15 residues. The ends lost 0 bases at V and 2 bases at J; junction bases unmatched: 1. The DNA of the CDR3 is TGTGCCAGCAGCGTAGGGGGACAGGGGGCCTACGAGCAGTACTTC. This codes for CASSVGGQGAYEQYF.

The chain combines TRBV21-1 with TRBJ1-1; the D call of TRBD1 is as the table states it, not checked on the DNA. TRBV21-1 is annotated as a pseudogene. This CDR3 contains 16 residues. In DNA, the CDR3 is TGTGCCAGCAGCAAAGTGTCGGACAGGTGGTACACTGAAGCTTTCTTT. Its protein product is CASSKVSDRWYTEAFF.

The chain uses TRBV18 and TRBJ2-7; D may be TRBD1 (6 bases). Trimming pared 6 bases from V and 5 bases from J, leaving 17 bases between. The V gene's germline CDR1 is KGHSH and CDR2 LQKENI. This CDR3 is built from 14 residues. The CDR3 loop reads CASSTNGQSHEQYF. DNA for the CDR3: TGTGCCAGCTCCACCAACGGACAGAGCCACGAGCAGTACTTC.

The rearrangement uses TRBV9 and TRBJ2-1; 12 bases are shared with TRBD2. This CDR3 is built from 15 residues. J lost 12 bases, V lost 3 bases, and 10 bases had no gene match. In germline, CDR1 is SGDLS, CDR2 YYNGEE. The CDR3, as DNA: TGTGCCAGCAGCGGCGGACTAGCGGGATTCCCCGGGCAGTTCTTC. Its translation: CASSGGLAGFPGQFF. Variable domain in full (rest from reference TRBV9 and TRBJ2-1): DSGVTQTPKHLITATGQRVTLRCSPRSGDLSVYWYQQSLDQGLQFLIQYYNGEERAKGNILERFSAQQFPDLHSELNLSSLELGDSALYFCASSGGLAGFPGQFFGPGTRLTVL.

Here the CDR3 reads CASGWSRDTEAFF. The CDR3, as DNA: TGTGCTAGTGGTTGGTCGCGGGACACTGAAGCTTTCTTT. The chain joins TRBV12-5 to TRBJ1-1; no definite D call. Germline V gene lookup returns CDR1 LGHNT and CDR2 FRNRAP. The CDR3 totals 13 residues. Trimming left V 4 bases short and J 3 bases short, with 9 bases between.